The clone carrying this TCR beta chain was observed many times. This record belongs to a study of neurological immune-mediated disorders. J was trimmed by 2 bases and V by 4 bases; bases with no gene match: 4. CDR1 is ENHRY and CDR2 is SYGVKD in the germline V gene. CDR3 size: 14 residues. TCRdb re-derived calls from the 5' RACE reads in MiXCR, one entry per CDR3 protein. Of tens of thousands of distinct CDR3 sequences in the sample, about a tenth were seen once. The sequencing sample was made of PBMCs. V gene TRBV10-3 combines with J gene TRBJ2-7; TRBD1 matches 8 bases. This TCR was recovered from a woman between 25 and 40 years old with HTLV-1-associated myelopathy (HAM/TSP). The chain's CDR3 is CAISGSTGAYEQYF. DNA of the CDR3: TGTGCCATCAGTGGGTCGACAGGGGCCTACGAGCAGTACTTC.